Listed below are T cell receptor beta chains from one sample, sequenced in a study of type 1 regulatory T cells. One entry per CDR3 protein, called by TCRdb with MiXCR from the reads. The table records some 90,000 distinct CDR3 sequences, around a third of them present only once. The specimen sequenced was CD4+ T cells, either the whole sample or a sorted fraction (not recorded which). The source is a human donor in good health. Both conserved end residues are part of each CDR3. The D gene is left open where the match is weak. A row's size may be missing; if present it is once, few, many or a size class.

clone_size	v_call	d_call	j_call	cdr3_aa	cdr3_nt
few	TRBV5-1	TRBD1	TRBJ1-5	CASSLGSGGINQPQHF	TGCGCCAGCAGCTTGGGGTCAGGGGGGATCAATCAGCCCCAGCATTTT
few	TRBV7-2	TRBD2	TRBJ2-7	CASSSSGLAGGRWSYEQYF	TGTGCCAGCAGCTCCTCGGGACTAGCGGGAGGACGATGGTCCTACGAGCAGTACTTC
.	TRBV7-2	.	TRBJ2-7	CASGVSSYEQYF	TGTGCCAGCGGTGTGAGCTCCTACGAGCAGTACTTC
.	TRBV7-8	TRBD2	TRBJ2-3	CASCQREADTQYF	TGTGCCAGCTGCCAGCGGGAGGCAGATACGCAGTATTTT
few	TRBV19	TRBD1	TRBJ2-2	CASSGTATTGELFF	TGTGCCAGTAGCGGGACAGCAACCACCGGGGAGCTGTTTTTT
.	TRBV30	.	TRBJ2-7	CAWSLGDEQYF	TGTGCCTGGAGTCTGGGGGACGAGCAGTACTTC
.	TRBV5-1	.	TRBJ2-2	CASSLRGTNTGELFF	TGCGCCAGCAGCTTGAGAGGGACCAACACCGGGGAGCTGTTTTTT
.	TRBV5-5	TRBD2	TRBJ2-5	CASRYRTSGGGHLETQYF	TGTGCCAGCAGGTATAGGACTAGCGGAGGGGGTCATCTAGAGACCCAGTACTTC
.	TRBV11-2	TRBD1	TRBJ2-5	CASSKTGGEETQYF	TGTGCCAGCAGCAAGACAGGGGGCGAAGAGACCCAGTACTTC
few	TRBV5-1	.	TRBJ2-7	CASSPRPQTYEQYF	TGCGCCAGCAGCCCTCGACCGCAGACCTACGAGCAGTACTTC
few	TRBV12-5	TRBD2	TRBJ2-3	CASGIPGLAGDTDTQYF	TGTGCTAGTGGTATCCCGGGACTAGCGGGAGACACAGATACGCAGTATTTT
.	TRBV20-1	TRBD1	TRBJ2-7	CSAGQGRPYEQYF	TGCAGTGCTGGACAGGGGAGGCCCTACGAGCAGTACTTC
.	TRBV3-1	TRBD1	TRBJ2-7	CASSQPNPGTVVF	TGTGCCAGCAGCCAACCCAACCCCGGGACAGTCGTCTTC
few	TRBV7-2	.	TRBJ2-7	CASSDLRTLIYEQYF	TGTGCCAGCAGCGACCTTAGGACTCTCATCTACGAGCAGTACTTC
.	TRBV9	.	TRBJ2-1	CASSVAFDEQFF	TGTGCCAGCAGCGTAGCTTTCGATGAGCAGTTCTTC
.	TRBV5-1	.	TRBJ2-7	CASSLGRDLSYEQYF	TGCGCCAGCAGCTTGGGCCGGGATCTCTCCTACGAGCAGTACTTC
.	TRBV10-3	.	TRBJ1-1	CAISPAQETTEAFF	TGTGCCATCAGCCCGGCCCAGGAGACCACTGAAGCTTTCTTT
many	TRBV24-1	.	TRBJ2-1	CATSGRDLSYNEQFF	TGTGCCACCAGTGGTCGGGATCTATCCTACAATGAGCAGTTCTTC
.	TRBV20-1	.	TRBJ2-7	CSARRLAAYEQYF	TGCAGTGCCCGCCGCCTGGCGGCCTACGAGCAGTACTTC
few	TRBV3-1	TRBD2	TRBJ2-3	CASSQGAGGPTADTQYF	TGTGCCAGCAGCCAAGGAGCGGGAGGGCCCACGGCAGATACGCAGTATTTT
.	TRBV20-1	TRBD2	TRBJ2-3	CSGTSGDHTDTQYF	TGCAGTGGAACTAGCGGGGATCACACAGATACGCAGTATTTT
many	TRBV4-3	.	TRBJ1-5	CASSQDLKGGLSYQPQHF	TGCGCCAGCAGCCAAGATCTGAAGGGGGGATTATCCTATCAGCCCCAGCATTTT
.	TRBV6-2/TRBV6-3	TRBD1	TRBJ1-2	CANSPRGQGNYGYTF	TGTGCCAACAGTCCTCGGGGACAGGGGAACTATGGCTACACCTTC
few	TRBV6-5	.	TRBJ2-1	CASSYSPYNEQFF	TGTGCCAGCAGTTACTCACCATACAATGAGCAGTTCTTC
few	TRBV20-1	TRBD2	TRBJ2-7	CSAPIAGGINNKTYEQYF	TGCAGTGCGCCTATAGCGGGAGGGATTAATAATAAGACCTACGAGCAGTACTTC
many	TRBV20-1	.	TRBJ1-2	CSASTDRDYGYTF	TGCAGTGCTAGCACAGACAGAGACTATGGCTACACCTTC
.	TRBV19	TRBD2	TRBJ2-5	CATTGGSQETQYF	TGTGCCACAACCGGGGGGAGCCAAGAGACCCAGTACTTC
.	TRBV20-1	.	TRBJ2-4	CSARGGNRGKNIQYF	TGCAGTGCTAGAGGGGGCAACCGGGGCAAAAACATTCAGTACTTC
.	TRBV18	.	TRBJ2-7	CASSPRSRGGAYEQYF	TGTGCCAGCTCACCCCGGAGTAGGGGCGGCGCCTACGAGCAGTACTTC
.	TRBV3-1	.	TRBJ2-7	CASSQEGRAWEQYF	TGTGCCAGCAGCCAAGAGGGACGGGCCTGGGAGCAGTACTTC
few	TRBV12-3/TRBV12-4	.	TRBJ2-7	CASSAGGRGLSEQYF	TGTGCCAGCAGCGCCGGGGGGCGAGGGCTGTCCGAGCAGTACTTC
few	TRBV7-2	TRBD1	TRBJ2-5	CASSSDRVGETQYF	TGTGCCAGCAGCTCCGACAGGGTTGGGGAGACCCAGTACTTC
few	TRBV7-8	.	TRBJ1-2	CASSPGSNYGYTF	TGTGCCAGCAGCCCCGGGAGTAACTATGGCTACACCTTC
.	TRBV6-2/TRBV6-3	.	TRBJ2-1	CASSNKEKSQFF	TGTGCCAGCAGCAACAAGGAGAAATCGCAGTTCTTC
.	TRBV27	TRBD1	TRBJ1-5	CASSTRTGLNQPQHF	TGTGCCAGCAGTACTCGGACAGGGTTGAATCAGCCCCAGCATTTT
.	TRBV5-1	.	TRBJ2-7	CASSDPRAGRSYEQYF	TGCGCCAGCAGCGATCCTAGGGCGGGTCGCTCCTACGAGCAGTACTTC
.	TRBV19	TRBD2	TRBJ2-1	CASSIGGLVSEQFF	TGTGCCAGTAGTATAGGGGGACTAGTGAGTGAGCAGTTCTTC
.	TRBV10-3	TRBD1	TRBJ2-7	CAISESSGQSTYEQYF	TGTGCCATCAGTGAATCTTCGGGACAGTCAACCTACGAGCAGTACTTC
few	TRBV20-1	.	TRBJ2-7	CSASMRLAYEQYF	TGCAGTGCTAGCATGAGGCTAGCCTACGAGCAGTACTTC
many	TRBV20-1	.	TRBJ2-3	CSARVLADTQYF	TGCAGTGCTAGAGTGTTGGCAGATACGCAGTATTTT
.	TRBV29-1	TRBD1	TRBJ2-2	CSARRTGSTTGELFF	TGCAGCGCTAGACGGACAGGGTCAACTACCGGGGAGCTGTTTTTT
.	TRBV18	.	TRBJ2-5	CASSPGSGETQYF	TGTGCCAGCTCACCAGGGAGCGGCGAGACCCAGTACTTC
.	TRBV20-1	TRBD2	TRBJ2-3	CSTTGLAVTDTQYF	TGCAGTACCACAGGACTAGCGGTGACAGATACGCAGTATTTT
.	TRBV7-2	TRBD1	TRBJ1-2	CASSRDRFYDYTF	TGTGCCAGCAGCAGGGACAGGTTCTATGACTACACCTTC
many	TRBV10-2	TRBD1	TRBJ2-7	CASIGQGGLEQYF	TGCGCCAGCATCGGACAGGGGGGTCTCGAGCAGTACTTC
few	TRBV20-1	TRBD1	TRBJ2-7	CSASSDRVEQYF	TGCAGTGCTAGTTCGGACAGGGTCGAGCAGTACTTC
.	TRBV15	.	TRBJ2-7	CATSRDVLANEQYF	TGTGCCACCAGCAGAGATGTCTTAGCTAACGAGCAGTACTTC
few	TRBV10-3	TRBD1	TRBJ2-1	CAISGSGQNNEQFF	TGTGCCATCAGTGGATCGGGACAGAACAATGAGCAGTTCTTC
.	TRBV19	.	TRBJ1-1	CASTPPTGLGPPEAFF	TGTGCCAGTACCCCCCCGACAGGCTTGGGTCCCCCTGAAGCTTTCTTT
.	TRBV4-1	TRBD2	TRBJ2-2	CASSQSGGSAGELFF	TGCGCCAGCAGCCAGAGCGGCGGGAGTGCCGGGGAGCTGTTTTTT
few	TRBV6-1	TRBD1	TRBJ2-1	CASSDSFGTGRFNEQFF	TGTGCCAGCAGTGACTCTTTCGGGACAGGGAGATTTAATGAGCAGTTCTTC